Listed here are 28 T cell receptor beta chains from one sample, sequenced in a study of T cells in localized non-small cell lung cancer. Using immunoSEQ multiplex PCR, the repertoire was profiled, and TCRdb retains in-frame clones only, with some absent. The table lists fewer than 30,000 clones, 90% of them singletons. The specimen was peripheral blood, collected before any cancer treatment. The receptors were gathered from a woman aged 35 to 70 with stage I lung adenocarcinoma.

The chain couples TRBV13 to TRBJ2-1; 7 positions agree with TRBD1. CDR3 size: 16 residues. Per the germline V gene, CDR1 is PRHDT and CDR2 is FYEKMQ (reference sequence). Unmatched junction bases numbered 7, after V lost 0 bases and J lost 5 bases. CDR3 sequence: CASSLGGGGRDNEQFF. Here the CDR3 DNA reads TGTGCCAGCAGCTTAGGAGGGGGCGGCCGGGACAATGAGCAGTTCTTC. Together with reference TRBV13 and TRBJ2-1, the CDR3 gives the full variable domain: AAGVIQSPRHLIKEKRETATLKCYPIPRHDTVYWYQQGPGQDPQFLISFYEKMQSDKGSIPDRFSAQQFSDYHSELNMSSLELGDSALYFCASSLGGGGRDNEQFFGPGTRLTVL.

The CDR3 DNA is TGTGCCAGCAGCGGAGGGACTTTAAATGAAAAACTGTTTTTT. Translation gives CASSGGTLNEKLFF. The rearrangement uses TRBV7-8 and TRBJ1-4; possible D gene TRBD1, 5 bases. This CDR3 has 14 amino acids. Trimming removed 5 bases from V and 5 bases from J, with 12 bases in between. Germline V gives CDR1 SGHVS, CDR2 FQNEAQ. Full variable domain (remainder filled in from reference TRBV7-8 and TRBJ1-4): GAGVSQSPRYKVAKRGQDVALRCDPISGHVSLFWYQQALGQGPEFLTYFQNEAQLDKSGLPSDRFFAERPEGSVSTLKIQRTQQEDSAVYLCASSGGTLNEKLFFGSGTQLSVL.

The genes are TRBV6-6 and TRBJ2-7; 7 bases are shared with TRBD2. This CDR3 has 14 residues. Germline assignment: CDR1 MNHNY and CDR2 SVGAGI (reference sequence). The V segment lost 4 bases and the J segment 3 bases; nucleotides outside the gene matches: 6. CDR3 coding DNA: TGTGCCAGCAGTTTCCAACGGGAGGACTACGAGCAGTACTTC. Encoded protein: CASSFQREDYEQYF.

V and J are TRBV9 and TRBJ2-5; no clear D gene. The CDR3 is 14 residues long. Germline lookup yields CDR1 SGDLS and CDR2 YYNGEE. Trimming took 1 base from V and 2 from J, leaving 9 bases between them. Here the CDR3 reads CASSVSIRQETQYF. The CDR3 DNA follows: TGTGCCAGCAGCGTATCTATCAGGCAAGAGACCCAGTACTTC.

This chain connects TRBV7-2 to TRBJ2-1; TRBD1 matches at 11 bases. V was clipped by 5 bases and J by 6 bases; unmatched bases: 9. CDR3 length: 16 residues. CDR1 SGHTA and CDR2 FQGNSA come from the germline V gene. The CDR3 DNA reads TGTGCCAGCAGCCGAACCGGGACAGGGGGTGTCAATGAGCAGTTCTTC. As protein: CASSRTGTGGVNEQFF. Variable domain in full (rest from reference TRBV7-2 and TRBJ2-1): GAGVSQSPSNKVTEKGKDVELRCDPISGHTALYWYRQSLGQGLEFLIYFQGNSAPDKSGLPSDRFSAERTGGSVSTLTIQRTQQEDSAVYLCASSRTGTGGVNEQFFGPGTRLTVL.

This chain connects TRBV6-1 to TRBJ2-7; the match to TRBD1 covers 11 bases. The germline V gene has CDR1 MNHNS and CDR2 SASEGT. V shed 1 base and J 6 bases; nucleotides not matched to a gene: 11. The length of the CDR3 is 17 residues. The chain's CDR3 is CASSEGGFGQGAGEQYF. The CDR3 nucleotides are TGTGCCAGCAGTGAAGGGGGTTTCGGACAGGGGGCAGGCGAGCAGTACTTC.

This sequence joins TRBV2 and TRBJ1-1; D call uncertain. Trimming removed 1 base at V and 5 bases at J, with 8 bases between. This CDR3 has 13 amino acids. From germline, CDR1 is SNHLY and CDR2 FYNNEI. As DNA, the CDR3 is TGTGCCAGCAGTGAAGGGGTGCTGACTGAAGCTTTCTTT. Translating gives CASSEGVLTEAFF.

This clone showed up just a few times. The V gene is TRBV5-1, the J gene TRBJ2-7; a possible D gene is TRBD1 (6 bases). V was trimmed by 4 bases and J by 8 bases, leaving 19 bases between them. The CDR3 extends over 14 amino acids. The germline V gene encodes CDR1 SGHRS and CDR2 YFSETQ. The CDR3 DNA follows: TGCGCCAGCAGCACCGACAGGCGCCAATTCAAGCAGTACTTC. As protein: CASSTDRRQFKQYF.

The chain recombines TRBV7-2 with TRBJ2-5; 9 nucleotides line up with TRBD1. V trimming: 3 bases; J trimming: 1 base; junction bases outside the gene matches: 3. Germline CDR1 and CDR2: SGHTA and FQGNSA. This CDR3 comprises 15 residues. The CDR3 protein is CASSFRDRVQETQYF. Written as DNA, the CDR3 is TGTGCCAGCAGCTTCCGGGACAGGGTCCAAGAGACCCAGTACTTC.

The chain couples TRBV11-2 to TRBJ2-5; D remains ambiguous. Germline V gene lookup returns CDR1 SGHAT and CDR2 FQNNGV. Trimming removed 3 bases from V and 5 bases from J, with 10 bases in between. CDR3 length: 13 residues. CDR3 protein: CASSFQQRETQYF. Here the CDR3 DNA reads TGTGCCAGCAGCTTTCAACAGCGCGAGACCCAGTACTTC.

The chain has TRBV2 and TRBJ2-5; 7 positions agree with TRBD1. Germline V lookup: CDR1 SNHLY, CDR2 FYNNEI. This CDR3 is built from 14 residues. Unmatched junction bases numbered 8, after V lost 5 bases and J lost 5 bases. This chain's CDR3 is CASSLDRELETQYF. DNA for the CDR3: TGTGCCAGCAGTCTTGACAGGGAGTTGGAGACCCAGTACTTC.

CDR3: CASSLGVGNEQFF. The CDR3 DNA is TGCGCCAGCAGCTTGGGGGTCGGGAATGAGCAGTTCTTC. V gene TRBV5-1 combines with J gene TRBJ2-1; D not certain. Trimming shortened V by 0 bases and J by 7 bases, and 8 bases separated the two germline ends. CDR3 length: 13 amino acids. The germline gives CDR1 SGHRS, CDR2 YFSETQ.

This sequence joins TRBV6-5 and TRBJ2-7; a possible D gene is TRBD1 (5 bases). With 6 bases removed from V and 4 bases from J, the gap between germline ends came to 16 bases. Germline values: CDR1 MNHEY, CDR2 SVGAGI. The CDR3 sequence is 14 residues long. The CDR3 nucleotides read TGTGCCAGCAGAGATGGACACCACGGATACGAGCAGTACTTC. This translates into CASRDGHHGYEQYF.

This chain joins TRBV2 and TRBJ1-6; 9 bases map to TRBD1. The CDR3 has 17 amino acids. From germline, CDR1 is SNHLY and CDR2 FYNNEI. Trimming took 6 bases from V and 0 from J; bases not matched to a gene: 6. The CDR3: CASRGDRAASYNSPLHF. Here the CDR3 DNA reads TGTGCCAGCAGGGGGGACAGGGCGGCCTCCTATAATTCACCCCTCCACTTT. Variable domain in full (rest from reference TRBV2 and TRBJ1-6): EPEVTQTPSHQVTQMGQEVILRCVPISNHLYFYWYRQILGQKVEFLVSFYNNEISEKSEIFDDQFSVERPDGSNFTLKIRSTKLEDSAMYFCASRGDRAASYNSPLHFGNGTRLTVT.

The rearrangement joins TRBV19 to TRBJ1-5, with 7 bases fitting TRBD1. Unmatched junction bases numbered 9, after V lost 5 bases and J lost 11 bases. Germline lookup yields CDR1 LNHDA and CDR2 SQIVND (reference sequence). The CDR3 spans 13 residues. For the CDR3, the DNA is TGTGCCAGTAGTGCGACAGGGAGTTGGACCCAGCATTTT. Translation gives CASSATGSWTQHF. Full variable domain (outside the CDR3, taken from reference TRBV19 and TRBJ1-5): DGGITQSPKYLFRKEGQNVTLSCEQNLNHDAMYWYRQDPGQGLRLIYYSQIVNDFQKGDIAEGYSVSREKKESFPLTVTSAQKNPTAFYLCASSATGSWTQHFGDGTRLSIL.

The chain couples TRBV7-9 to TRBJ1-4; no clear D. The CDR3 totals 13 residues. Germline V lookup: CDR1 SEHNR, CDR2 FQNEAQ (reference sequence). V was pared by 4 bases and J by 7 bases, with 10 bases between. The DNA of the CDR3 is TGTGCCAGCAGCTCCAATCTGGGTGAAAAACTGTTTTTT. This translates into CASSSNLGEKLFF.

The chain recombines TRBV6-6 with TRBJ2-5, with 8 bases that match TRBD2. CDR3 length equals 15 residues. Germline CDR1 is MNHNY and CDR2 is SVGAGI (reference sequence). V dropped 6 bases and J dropped 3; count of bases not matched to a gene: 9. The CDR3 DNA follows: TGTGCCAGCAGAATAGCGGGACTTGCCGAAGAGACCCAGTACTTC. Amino acids: CASRIAGLAEETQYF.

The chain couples TRBV9 to TRBJ2-7; D possibly corresponds to TRBD2 (6 bases). This CDR3 comprises 15 residues. CDR1 and CDR2 (germline): SGDLS, YYNGEE. Trimming pared 0 bases from V and 0 bases from J, leaving 10 bases between. The CDR3 coding sequence is TGTGCCAGCAGCGTAGTCCCGGGGGACTCCTACGAGCAGTACTTC. Its protein product is CASSVVPGDSYEQYF.

This chain joins TRBV2 and TRBJ2-7; D possibly corresponds to TRBD2 (5 bases). Trimming took off 4 bases at V and 6 bases at J, with 16 bases between the two ends. Germline V lookup: CDR1 SNHLY, CDR2 FYNNEI. This CDR3 spans 14 amino acids. The CDR3 loop reads CASSVARGGAEQYF. DNA for the CDR3: TGTGCCAGCAGTGTCGCCAGAGGAGGCGCCGAGCAGTACTTC.

The chain links TRBV2 to TRBJ1-1, with D possibly TRBD1 on 6 matching bases. CDR1 SNHLY and CDR2 FYNNEI come from the germline V gene. This CDR3 contains 11 residues. Between the trimmed V and J ends, which lost 6 bases and 9 bases, there was a span of 11 bases. The CDR3 protein is CASSLQGQAFF. The CDR3 DNA reads as TGTGCCAGCAGCCTACAGGGACAAGCTTTCTTT.

The gene calls are TRBV7-8 and TRBJ2-3; D not resolved. The CDR3 has 13 amino acids. V lost 1 base and J 3 bases, leaving 5 bases between the germline ends. Germline V gene lookup returns CDR1 SGHVS and CDR2 FQNEAQ. CDR3 loop: CASSLGQTDTQYF. The CDR3, as DNA: TGTGCCAGCAGCTTAGGGCAAACAGATACGCAGTATTTT.

V and J are TRBV7-2 and TRBJ2-2; 8 bases fit TRBD2. V was clipped by 4 bases and J by 3 bases; unmatched bases: 13. The germline gives CDR1 SGHTA, CDR2 FQGNSA. The CDR3 is 18 residues long. The CDR3 DNA reads TGTGCCAGCAGCTCCCAAGCCTCGGGGGGGGGCTACACCGGGGAGCTGTTTTTT. Its translation: CASSSQASGGGYTGELFF.

This clone was recorded only once. The chain couples TRBV5-1 to TRBJ2-3; D remains ambiguous. The germline gives CDR1 SGHRS, CDR2 YFSETQ. The ends were cut back, 0 bases at V and 3 bases at J, with 8 bases in the middle. The CDR3 runs to 14 residues. The DNA for the CDR3 is TGCGCCAGCAGCTTGGGGACCGCTACAGATACGCAGTATTTT. Translated, it gives CASSLGTATDTQYF.

The rearrangement uses TRBV7-9 and TRBJ2-7; no clear D gene. CDR3 length: 13 amino acids. With 2 bases removed from V and 2 bases from J, the gap between germline ends came to 7 bases. The V gene's germline CDR1 is SEHNR and CDR2 FQNEAQ (reference sequence). CDR3 in DNA: TGTGCCAGCAGCTTAACTTTAGCCTACGAGCAGTACTTC. It translates to CASSLTLAYEQYF.

The gene calls are TRBV7-2 and TRBJ1-2; no definite D call. The CDR3 runs 14 residues. Germline V gives CDR1 SGHTA, CDR2 FQGNSA. Trimming removed 1 base at V and 4 bases at J, with 10 bases between. In DNA form, the CDR3 reads TGTGCCAGCAGCTTAGTCCACAGTGTCTATGGCTACACCTTC. It encodes CASSLVHSVYGYTF.

The chain has TRBV4-1 and TRBJ2-3; D is possibly TRBD1 (5 bases). Per the germline V gene, CDR1 is MGHRA and CDR2 is YSYEKL. With 3 bases removed from V and 5 bases from J, the gap between germline ends came to 12 bases. This CDR3 contains 14 residues. CDR3 sequence (DNA): TGCGCCAGCAGCCAGATAGGGGTGGGAGATACGCAGTATTTT. Translation: CASSQIGVGDTQYF.

This chain uses TRBV5-4 with TRBJ2-3, with D uncertain. This CDR3 has 11 residues. The germline V gene has CDR1 SGHNT and CDR2 YYREEE (reference sequence). V lost 1 base to trimming and J lost 3 bases, with 0 bases between them. CDR3 amino acids: CASSLTDTQYF. DNA of the CDR3: TGTGCCAGCAGCTTGACAGATACGCAGTATTTT.

The rearrangement joins TRBV7-5 to TRBJ1-2; the tabulated D call, TRBD1, remains unverified against the DNA. TRBV7-5 is tagged as a pseudogene. The CDR3 is made up of 17 amino acids. The CDR3 loop is CVRTILGTLVGNYGYTF. The CDR3 bases are TGTGTCAGAACCATCCTCGGGACACTGGTGGGTAACTATGGCTACACCTTC.